The rows below give T cell receptor beta chains drawn from one sample of a study of blood T cell repertoires in COVID-19. The assay was immunoSEQ multiplex PCR, and TCRdb's table has in-frame clones only and misses some. The sample includes roughly 150,000 clones, roughly 85% of them seen just once. Source material: peripheral blood. The source is a man aged 45-65 years with acute or convalescent COVID-19. The CDR3 runs from the conserved cysteine through the conserved F or W. D genes are given only for firm matches. Some rows have no size entry. The others give once, few or many, or a class for an expanded clone.

CDR3aa	CDR3nt	j_gene	v_gene	abundance	d_gene
CASSLHGTGYTEAFF	TGTGCCAGCAGCCTACACGGGACAGGGTACACTGAAGCTTTCTTT	TRBJ1-1	TRBV3-1/TRBV3-2	.	TRBD1
CASSLRVNGYTF	TGTGCCAGCAGCCTCCGGGTTAATGGCTACACCTTC	TRBJ1-2	TRBV12-3/TRBV12-4	once	.
CSVNSYTEAFF	TGCAGTGTGAACAGCTACACTGAAGCTTTCTTT	TRBJ1-1	TRBV20-1	.	.
CASSLSWGLNSPLHF	TGTGCCAGCAGTTTATCGTGGGGGCTTAATTCACCCCTCCACTTT	TRBJ1-6	TRBV27	.	.
CASRQGLPTITGELFF	TGTGCCAGCAGGCAAGGACTACCTACTATCACCGGGGAGCTGTTTTTT	TRBJ2-2	TRBV28	few	.
CASRSGISYNEQFF	TGTGCCAGCAGGAGCGGAATCTCCTACAATGAGCAGTTCTTC	TRBJ2-1	TRBV6-5	.	.
CASSSPSGGTDTQYF	TGTGCCAGCAGCTCACCCTCCGGTGGCACAGATACGCAGTATTTT	TRBJ2-3	TRBV11-3	.	.
CASSQGLGRDVYEQYF	TGTGCCAGCAGCCAAGGACTCGGCAGGGATGTTTACGAGCAGTACTTC	TRBJ2-7	TRBV14	.	.
CASSAGTSGYNEQFF	TGTGCCAGCAGTGCCGGGACTAGCGGCTACAATGAGCAGTTCTTC	TRBJ2-1	TRBV11-2	.	TRBD2
CASAMGAEGGYEQYF	TGCGCCAGCGCAATGGGGGCCGAGGGCGGCTACGAGCAGTACTTC	TRBJ2-7	TRBV4-1	.	.
CASSPPALADPTSYGYTF	TGTGCCAGCAGTCCCCCGGCCCTAGCGGATCCGACCTCTTATGGCTACACCTTC	TRBJ1-2	TRBV6-2/TRBV6-3	.	.
CSVRTGVGPSYNEQFF	TGCAGCGTTCGGACAGGGGTAGGGCCGAGCTACAATGAGCAGTTCTTC	TRBJ2-1	TRBV29-1	.	TRBD1
CAWSVWTGGTGELFF	TGTGCCTGGAGTGTATGGACAGGGGGTACCGGGGAGCTGTTTTTT	TRBJ2-2	TRBV30	.	TRBD1
CASSQQRTSGETIAKNIQYF	TGCGCCAGCAGCCAGCAAAGGACTAGCGGGGAGACAATAGCCAAAAACATTCAGTACTTC	TRBJ2-4	TRBV4-1	.	TRBD2
CASSLQADTQYF	TGTGCCAGCAGCCTTCAGGCGGATACGCAGTATTTT	TRBJ2-3	TRBV2	.	.
CASSASTDTQYF	TGTGCCAGCAGCGCTAGCACAGATACGCAGTATTTT	TRBJ2-3	TRBV9	many	.
CASSQATGTSMYEQFF	TGCGCCAGCAGCCAAGCCACCGGGACTAGCATGTACGAGCAGTTCTTC	TRBJ2-1	TRBV4-1	.	TRBD2
CASSPRGGVGTEAFF	TGTGCCAGCAGCCCCCGCGGAGGGGTTGGCACTGAAGCTTTCTTT	TRBJ1-1	TRBV7-3	few	.
CASSESDWNEQFF	TGCGCCAGCAGTGAGTCGGACTGGAATGAGCAGTTCTTC	TRBJ2-1	TRBV10-2	.	.
CATSDPGTAQETQYF	TGTGCCACCAGTGATCCCGGGACAGCACAAGAGACCCAGTACTTC	TRBJ2-5	TRBV24-1	.	TRBD1
CASSLANVAENTEAFF	TGTGCCAGCAGCTTGGCCAACGTGGCGGAGAACACTGAAGCTTTCTTT	TRBJ1-1	TRBV5-4	.	.
CASSLVLGAGAFF	TGCGCCAGCAGCTTGGTGTTGGGTGCAGGAGCTTTCTTT	TRBJ1-1	TRBV5-1	.	.
CASRTGGSNTEAFF	TGTGCCAGTAGGACAGGGGGCAGTAACACTGAAGCTTTCTTT	TRBJ1-1	TRBV19	.	TRBD1
CASSQRGSARTGELFF	TGTGCCAGCAGCCAACGCGGGAGTGCGAGGACCGGGGAGCTGTTTTTT	TRBJ2-2	TRBV7-9	.	TRBD2
CASSLISSGNEQFF	TGTGCCAGCAGCTTAATTAGCTCGGGCAATGAGCAGTTCTTC	TRBJ2-1	TRBV7-3	.	.
CASSQTNNYGYTF	TGTGCCAGCAGTCAGACTAACAACTATGGCTACACCTTC	TRBJ1-2	TRBV2	.	.
CASSPGTGVAKNIQYF	TGTGCCAGCTCACCAGGGACAGGGGTAGCCAAAAACATTCAGTACTTC	TRBJ2-4	TRBV18	once	TRBD1
CASSLVSGSEEQYF	TGTGCCAGCAGCTTAGTTAGCGGGAGTGAAGAGCAGTACTTC	TRBJ2-7	TRBV11-3	.	TRBD2